A single sample is the source of the 27 T cell receptor beta chains below, sequenced in a study of T cell responses to AZD1222 COVID-19 vaccine. Profiled with immunoSEQ multiplex PCR; TCRdb holds only in-frame clones, not every one. The sample lists over 130,000 clones; less than 95% were seen once. The specimen comprised peripheral blood, sampled 28 days after the second dose of the MenACWY control vaccine. All receptors derive from an adult who received the MenACWY meningococcal vaccine as a control.

This clone was counted only a few times. The genes are TRBV5-1 and TRBJ1-1; weak D call: TRBD1 (6 bases). The CDR3 is 14 residues long. Germline CDR1 is SGHRS and CDR2 is YFSETQ. Deletions cut 1 base from V and 5 bases from J, with 12 bases between. The CDR3 protein is CASSLQGTYTEAFF. The CDR3 coding sequence is TGCGCCAGCAGCTTGCAGGGGACATATACTGAAGCTTTCTTT.

The chain is built from TRBV29-1 and TRBJ2-7, with TRBD1 identical over 9 bases. The CDR3 contains 14 residues. Germline CDR1 reads SQVTM; CDR2 reads ANQGSEA. V shed 6 bases and J 3 bases; nucleotides not matched to a gene: 9. This CDR3 reads CSVASGQGHYEQYF. For the CDR3, the DNA is TGCAGCGTGGCCTCCGGACAGGGGCACTACGAGCAGTACTTC.

This clone occurred once. The chain uses TRBV6-2 or TRBV6-3 and TRBJ1-4, with D maybe TRBD1 (6 bases). Germline V gives CDR1 MNHEY, CDR2 SVGEGT. This CDR3 spans 14 amino acids. Trimming left V 5 bases short and J 7 bases short, with 14 bases between. The CDR3 spells CASSRPGEGEKLFF. The CDR3 DNA sequence: TGTGCCAGCAGTCGACCAGGGGAAGGTGAAAAACTGTTTTTT.

The V gene is TRBV7-2, the J gene TRBJ2-5; no clear D gene. V lost 3 bases to trimming and J lost 0 bases, with 8 bases between them. CDR1 is SGHTA, CDR2 FQGNSA, per germline. The CDR3 runs to 14 residues. The CDR3 protein is CASSLRFDQETQYF. The CDR3 DNA sequence: TGTGCCAGCAGCTTGCGATTCGACCAAGAGACCCAGTACTTC.

Regarding this clone: A much larger clone lies one base from this, so it may be a read error. This chain links TRBV5-4 with TRBJ2-7; D gene unclear. There are 11 residues in the CDR3. The V end lost 4 bases, the J end lost 0 bases, and 2 bases lay between the germline ends. The germline V gene has CDR1 SGHNT and CDR2 YYREEE (reference sequence). The CDR3 DNA reads TGTGCCAGCAGCAACTCCTACGAGCAGTACTTC. Translation gives CASSNSYEQYF.

The V gene is TRBV28, the J gene TRBJ2-5; D not certain. Germline-derived CDR1 and CDR2 are MDHEN and SYDVKM. Deletions cut 2 bases from V and 0 bases from J, with 7 bases between. The CDR3 runs 14 residues. The CDR3 is CASSLNPNQETQYF. The CDR3 DNA reads as TGTGCCAGCAGTTTAAACCCCAACCAAGAGACCCAGTACTTC.

The CDR3 is CASSLDSGLDRRGYTF. As DNA, the CDR3 is TGCGCCAGCAGCTTGGATTCCGGGCTGGACAGGCGTGGCTACACCTTC. V usage is TRBV5-1 and J usage is TRBJ1-2, with 7 bases fitting TRBD1. Germline trimming cut 0 bases from V and 7 bases from J; bases unmatched to any gene: 12. The V gene's germline CDR1 is SGHRS and CDR2 YFSETQ. The CDR3 is 16 amino acids.

The rearrangement uses TRBV19 and TRBJ2-2, with D maybe TRBD1 (7 bases). Germline loops: CDR1 LNHDA, CDR2 SQIVND (reference sequence). The CDR3 totals 14 residues. With 8 bases removed from V and 1 base from J, the gap between germline ends came to 11 bases. The CDR3 sequence: CASGRTGNTGELFF. DNA for the CDR3: TGTGCCAGTGGGAGGACAGGGAACACCGGGGAGCTGTTTTTT.

This chain connects TRBV9 to TRBJ1-4; D uncertain. CDR3 size: 14 residues. Trimming removed 3 bases from V and 7 bases from J, with 13 bases in between. The germline V gene has CDR1 SGDLS and CDR2 YYNGEE. The CDR3 spells CASSAGPGGEKLFF. CDR3 DNA: TGTGCCAGCAGCGCAGGTCCCGGAGGTGAAAAACTGTTTTTT.

The CDR3 region has the DNA TGTGCCAGCTCACCACAGACAGGGGTCCACGAGCAGTACTTC. Translating it yields CASSPQTGVHEQYF. The gene calls are TRBV18 and TRBJ2-7; 8 bases line up with TRBD1. V lost 1 base, J lost 5 bases, and 4 bases stayed unmatched. This CDR3 is built from 14 residues. CDR1 and CDR2 from the germline V gene are KGHSH and LQKENI. The variable domain in full, with the rest retrieved from reference TRBV18 and TRBJ2-7, is NAGVMQNPRHLVRRRGQEARLRCSPMKGHSHVYWYRQLPEEGLKFMVYLQKENIIDESGMPKERFSAEFPKEGPSILRIQQVVRGDSAAYFCASSPQTGVHEQYFGPGTRLTVT.

This sequence joins TRBV3-1 (or the pseudogene TRBV3-2) and TRBJ2-7; D gene unclear. The V gene's germline CDR1 is LGHDT and CDR2 YNNKEL (reference sequence). The CDR3 is made up of 14 amino acids. V was clipped by 0 bases and J by 2 bases, with 8 bases between them. The CDR3 here is CASSQDRVTYEQYF. In DNA form, the CDR3 reads TGTGCCAGCAGCCAAGACCGGGTAACCTACGAGCAGTACTTC.

The rearrangement links TRBV11-2 to TRBJ2-1, with D perhaps matching TRBD1 or TRBD2 (5 bases each). V was pared by 4 bases and J by 1 base, with 14 bases between. From germline, CDR1 is SGHAT and CDR2 FQNNGV. The CDR3 runs 16 residues. CDR3 loop: CASSSGLGESYNEQFF. The CDR3 nucleotides are TGTGCCAGCAGCTCGGGGTTGGGGGAATCCTACAATGAGCAGTTCTTC.

V is TRBV11-3 and J is TRBJ1-4, with TRBD1 as a possible D gene (6 bases). CDR1 SGHNT and CDR2 YENEEA come from the germline V gene. The V end lost 5 bases, the J end lost 3 bases, and 28 bases lay between the germline ends. The CDR3 totals 20 residues. The CDR3 sequence is CASSPRAAGGKFDANEKLFF. CDR3 nucleotides: TGTGCCAGCAGCCCAAGGGCCGCGGGGGGCAAGTTTGACGCTAATGAAAAACTGTTTTTT.

The chain recombines TRBV28 with TRBJ1-2; D not certain. The CDR3 runs to 13 residues. Germline-derived CDR1 and CDR2 are MDHEN and SYDVKM. V shed 3 bases and J shed 5 bases, with 10 bases lying between them. CDR3 region: CASSLSQTYGYTF. The CDR3 coding sequence is TGTGCCAGCAGTTTGTCACAGACTTATGGCTACACCTTC.

The chain carries TRBV28 and TRBJ2-3; 9 bases align to TRBD1. CDR3 length: 16 amino acids. V lost 7 bases to trimming and J lost 4 bases; unmatched junction nucleotides: 12. From germline, CDR1 is MDHEN and CDR2 SYDVKM. The CDR3 region is CASNRGTGWGPDTQYF. For the CDR3, the DNA is TGTGCCAGCAACAGGGGGACAGGGTGGGGCCCAGATACGCAGTATTTT.

This clone was found once. The chain couples TRBV2 to TRBJ2-7; 12 bases map to TRBD2. The CDR3 loop spans 14 amino acids. Germline V CDR1 and CDR2: SNHLY, FYNNEI. Unmatched junction bases numbered 9, after V lost 3 bases and J lost 12 bases. This CDR3 reads CASSEGLAGGLTYF. Written as DNA, the CDR3 is TGTGCCAGCAGTGAGGGGCTAGCGGGAGGGCTTACGTACTTC.

This clone was picked up one time. V gene TRBV12-3 or TRBV12-4 combines with J gene TRBJ2-7; no reliable D call. V lost 4 bases and J 5 bases, leaving 6 bases between the germline ends. The CDR3 length is 11 residues. CDR3 in DNA: TGTGCCAGCAGTTACAGCAACGAGCAGTACTTC. This gives the protein CASSYSNEQYF.

The genes are TRBV14 and TRBJ1-4; D gene unclear. V lost 2 bases and J 3 bases, leaving 7 bases between the germline ends. Germline values: CDR1 SGHDN, CDR2 FVKESK. The CDR3 loop spans 14 amino acids. The CDR3 loop is CASSQWGSNEKLFF. The DNA of the CDR3 is TGTGCCAGCAGCCAATGGGGATCTAATGAAAAACTGTTTTTT.

The rearrangement joins TRBV6-5 to TRBJ2-5; TRBD1 matches 7 bases. This CDR3 has 13 amino acids. From germline, CDR1 is MNHEY and CDR2 SVGAGI. The ends lost 6 bases at V and 7 bases at J; junction bases unmatched: 8. DNA of the CDR3: TGTGCCAGCAGCATGACAGGGAGTGGGACCCAGTACTTC. Amino acids: CASSMTGSGTQYF.

The chain uses TRBV6-5 and TRBJ2-7; D tentatively fits TRBD1 or TRBD2 (6 bases each). The CDR3 covers 14 residues. Trimming took 5 bases from V and 6 from J, leaving 17 bases between them. Per the germline V gene, CDR1 is MNHEY and CDR2 is SVGAGI. As DNA, the CDR3 is TGTGCCAGCAGTACCCGTTGGAAGGGGGGCGAGCAGTACTTC. It is translated as CASSTRWKGGEQYF.

The rearrangement joins TRBV6-2 or TRBV6-3 to TRBJ2-7; 8 bases align to TRBD1. J gave up 4 bases and V 1 base, and 18 bases lay outside the gene matches. Germline-derived CDR1 and CDR2 are MNHEY and SVGEGT. The CDR3 loop spans 19 amino acids. Here the CDR3 DNA reads TGTGCCAGCAGTTACTACGCGATCGCAGGGGGCCATTCCCCTTACGAGCAGTACTTC. Residues: CASSYYAIAGGHSPYEQYF.

J is TRBJ2-4 and V is TRBV5-6; D is unresolved. The CDR3 has 12 amino acids. V was trimmed by 7 bases and J by 11 bases, leaving 16 bases between them. CDR1 is SGHDT and CDR2 is YYEEEE in the germline V gene. CDR3 sequence: CASGRQRALQYF. For the CDR3, the DNA is TGTGCCAGCGGCCGCCAGCGAGCCCTTCAGTACTTC.

This clone occurred a few times. The gene calls are TRBV19 and TRBJ1-1; no reliable D call. The CDR3 has 15 amino acids. CDR1 and CDR2 (germline): LNHDA, SQIVND (reference sequence). With 3 bases removed from V and 1 base from J, the gap between germline ends came to 12 bases. The CDR3 region is CASSIPLGPNTEAFF. CDR3 in DNA: TGTGCCAGTAGTATCCCCCTAGGACCGAACACTGAAGCTTTCTTT.

The chain couples TRBV3-1 (or the pseudogene TRBV3-2) to TRBJ2-7; 11 nucleotides agree with TRBD1. V dropped 4 bases and J dropped 0; count of bases not matched to a gene: 5. The CDR3 extends over 16 amino acids. CDR1 is LGHDT and CDR2 is YNNKEL in the germline V gene (reference sequence). The CDR3 loop reads CASSPGQGAASYEQYF. CDR3 nucleotides: TGTGCCAGCAGCCCCGGACAGGGGGCGGCCTCCTACGAGCAGTACTTC.

The table lists this clone with a count of one. The chain joins TRBV7-2 to TRBJ1-5; 8 nucleotides agree with TRBD1. The V gene end was trimmed by 5 bases and the J gene end by 4 bases; junction bases not matched to a gene: 7. The CDR3 consists of 15 residues. Germline V gene lookup returns CDR1 SGHTA and CDR2 FQGNSA. The CDR3 bases are TGTGCCAGCAGCCCAAACCGACAGGGGAATCAGCCCCAGCATTTT. The encoded protein is CASSPNRQGNQPQHF.

This clone was detected only a few times. This CDR3 reads CASVFGQNYGYTF. CDR3 sequence (DNA): TGTGCCAGCGTATTCGGCCAGAACTATGGCTACACCTTC. V is TRBV2 and J is TRBJ1-2; no clear D. Germline V gene data show CDR1 as SNHLY and CDR2 as FYNNEI. CDR3 length: 13 amino acids. With 8 bases removed from V and 2 bases from J, the gap between germline ends came to 12 bases.

J is TRBJ2-3 and V is TRBV28, with 9 bases that match TRBD2. Unmatched junction bases numbered 5, after V lost 10 bases and J lost 3 bases. Germline lookup yields CDR1 MDHEN and CDR2 SYDVKM. CDR3 length equals 13 residues. The CDR3 nucleotides are TGTGCCACCCGGACTAGCGTGACAGATACGCAGTATTTT. This translates into CATRTSVTDTQYF. Based on the CDR3 plus reference TRBV28 and TRBJ2-3, the full variable domain is DVKVTQSSRYLVKRTGEKVFLECVQDMDHENMFWYRQDPGLGLRLIYFSYDVKMKEKGDIPEGYSVSREKKERFSLILESASTNQTSMYLCATRTSVTDTQYFGPGTRLTVL.